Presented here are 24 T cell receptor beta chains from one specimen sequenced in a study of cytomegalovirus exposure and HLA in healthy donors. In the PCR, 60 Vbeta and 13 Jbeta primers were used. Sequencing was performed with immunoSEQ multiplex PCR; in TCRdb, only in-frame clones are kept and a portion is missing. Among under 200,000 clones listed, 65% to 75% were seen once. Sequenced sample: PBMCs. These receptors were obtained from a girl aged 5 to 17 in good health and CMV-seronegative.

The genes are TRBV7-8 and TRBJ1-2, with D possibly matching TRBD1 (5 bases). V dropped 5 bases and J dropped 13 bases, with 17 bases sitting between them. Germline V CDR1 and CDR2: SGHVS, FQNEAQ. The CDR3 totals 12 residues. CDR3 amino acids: CASSRPDKVATF. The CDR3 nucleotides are TGTGCCAGCAGCCGACCGGACAAAGTGGCCACCTTC.

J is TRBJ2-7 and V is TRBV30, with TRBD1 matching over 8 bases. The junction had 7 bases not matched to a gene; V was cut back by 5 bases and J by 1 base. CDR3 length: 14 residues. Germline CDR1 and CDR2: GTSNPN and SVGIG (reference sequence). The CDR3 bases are TGTGCCTGGGAGGAGAACAGGGGGTCCTACGAGCAGTACTTC. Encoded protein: CAWEENRGSYEQYF.

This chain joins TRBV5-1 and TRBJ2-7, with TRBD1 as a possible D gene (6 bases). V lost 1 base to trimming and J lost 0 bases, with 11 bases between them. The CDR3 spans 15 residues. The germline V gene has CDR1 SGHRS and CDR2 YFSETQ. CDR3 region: CASSLTWDNSYEQYF. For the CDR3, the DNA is TGCGCCAGCAGCTTGACTTGGGACAACTCCTACGAGCAGTACTTC.

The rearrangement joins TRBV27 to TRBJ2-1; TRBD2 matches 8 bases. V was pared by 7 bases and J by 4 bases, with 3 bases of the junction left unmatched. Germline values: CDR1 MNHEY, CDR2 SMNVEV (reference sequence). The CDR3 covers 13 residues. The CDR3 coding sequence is TGTGCCAGCAAGGCGGGGGGATACAATGAGCAGTTCTTC. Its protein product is CASKAGGYNEQFF.

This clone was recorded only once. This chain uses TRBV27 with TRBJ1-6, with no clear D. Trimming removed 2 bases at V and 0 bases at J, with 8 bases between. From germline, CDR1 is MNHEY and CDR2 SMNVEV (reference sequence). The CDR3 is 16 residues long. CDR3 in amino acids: CASSLSMPSYNSPLHF. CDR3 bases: TGTGCCAGCAGTTTAAGCATGCCCTCCTATAATTCACCCCTCCACTTT.

This CDR3 reads CAIRGQADSPLHF. CDR3 DNA: TGTGCCATCAGGGGACAGGCCGATTCACCCCTCCACTTT. J is TRBJ1-6 and V is TRBV10-3; 8 nucleotides align to TRBD1. With V trimmed by 6 bases and J by 8 bases, 3 bases remained unmatched. This CDR3 is built from 13 residues. Germline assignment: CDR1 ENHRY and CDR2 SYGVKD.

The CDR3 region is CASSLSPGANVLTF. As DNA, the CDR3 is TGTGCCAGCAGTCTATCGCCTGGGGCCAACGTCCTGACTTTC. This sequence joins TRBV6-5 and TRBJ2-6; D gene ambiguous. Germline V gives CDR1 MNHEY, CDR2 SVGAGI. CDR3 size: 14 residues. V was pared by 5 bases and J by 2 bases, with 7 bases between.

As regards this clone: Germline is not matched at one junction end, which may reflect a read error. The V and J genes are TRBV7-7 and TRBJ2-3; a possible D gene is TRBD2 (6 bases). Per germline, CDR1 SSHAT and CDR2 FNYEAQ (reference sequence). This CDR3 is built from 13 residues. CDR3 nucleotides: TGTGCTAGCAGCTTAGCGGACTCCGACGCGCAGTATTTT. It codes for CASSLADSDAQYF.

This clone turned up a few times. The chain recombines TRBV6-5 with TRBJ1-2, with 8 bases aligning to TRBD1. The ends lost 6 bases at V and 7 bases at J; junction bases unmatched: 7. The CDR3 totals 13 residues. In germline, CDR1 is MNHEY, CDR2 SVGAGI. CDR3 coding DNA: TGTGCCAGCAGCGAGGACAGGGCGGCTGGCTACACCTTC. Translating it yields CASSEDRAAGYTF.

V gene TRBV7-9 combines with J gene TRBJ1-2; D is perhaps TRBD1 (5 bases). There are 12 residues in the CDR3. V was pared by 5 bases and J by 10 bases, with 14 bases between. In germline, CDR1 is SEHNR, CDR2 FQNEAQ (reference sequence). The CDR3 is CASSQDQGIYTF. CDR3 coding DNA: TGTGCCAGCAGCCAAGACCAGGGCATCTACACCTTC. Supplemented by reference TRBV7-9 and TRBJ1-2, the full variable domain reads DTGVSQNPRHKITKRGQNVTFRCDPISEHNRLYWYRQTLGQGPEFLTYFQNEAQLEKSRLLSDRFSAERPKGSFSTLEIQRTEQGDSAMYLCASSQDQGIYTFGSGTRLTVV.

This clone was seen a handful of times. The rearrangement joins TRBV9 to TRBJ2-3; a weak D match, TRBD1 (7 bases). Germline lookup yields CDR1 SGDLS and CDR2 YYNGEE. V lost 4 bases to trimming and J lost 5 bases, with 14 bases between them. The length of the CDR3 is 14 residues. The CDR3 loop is CASSPRGAVDTQYF. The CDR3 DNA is TGTGCCAGCAGCCCCAGGGGGGCCGTAGATACGCAGTATTTT.

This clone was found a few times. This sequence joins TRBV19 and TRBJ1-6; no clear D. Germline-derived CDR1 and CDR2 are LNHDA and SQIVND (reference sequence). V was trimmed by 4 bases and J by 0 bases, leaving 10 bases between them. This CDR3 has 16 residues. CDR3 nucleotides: TGTGCCAGTAGTACATACGCGAGCTCCTATAATTCACCCCTCCACTTT. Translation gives CASSTYASSYNSPLHF.

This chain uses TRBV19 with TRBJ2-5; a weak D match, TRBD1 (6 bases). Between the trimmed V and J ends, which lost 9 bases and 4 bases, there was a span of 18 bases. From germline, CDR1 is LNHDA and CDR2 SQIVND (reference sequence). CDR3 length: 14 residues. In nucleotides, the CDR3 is TGTGCCAGCACCCCGACAGGTTGGGGAGAGACCCAGTACTTC. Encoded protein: CASTPTGWGETQYF.

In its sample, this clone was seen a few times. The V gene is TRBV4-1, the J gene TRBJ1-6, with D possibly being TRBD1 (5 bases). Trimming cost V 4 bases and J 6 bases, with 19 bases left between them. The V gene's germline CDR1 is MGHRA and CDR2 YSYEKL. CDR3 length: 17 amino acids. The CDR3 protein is CASSPRASGDSNSPLHF. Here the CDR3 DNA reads TGCGCCAGCAGCCCTCGGGCCTCGGGGGATTCTAATTCACCCCTCCACTTT.

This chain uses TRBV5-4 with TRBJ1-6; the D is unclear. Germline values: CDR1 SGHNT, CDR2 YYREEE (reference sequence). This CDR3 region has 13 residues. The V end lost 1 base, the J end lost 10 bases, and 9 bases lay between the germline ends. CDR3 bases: TGTGCCAGCAGCTTGCCAGGCAGCTCACCCCTCCACTTT. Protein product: CASSLPGSSPLHF.

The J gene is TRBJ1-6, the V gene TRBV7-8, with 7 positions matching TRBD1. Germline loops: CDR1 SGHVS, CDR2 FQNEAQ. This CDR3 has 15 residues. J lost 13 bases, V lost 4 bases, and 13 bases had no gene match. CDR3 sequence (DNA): TGTGCCAGCAGCTCCCTCCCGACAGGGCGAGATCCCCTCCACTTT. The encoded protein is CASSSLPTGRDPLHF.

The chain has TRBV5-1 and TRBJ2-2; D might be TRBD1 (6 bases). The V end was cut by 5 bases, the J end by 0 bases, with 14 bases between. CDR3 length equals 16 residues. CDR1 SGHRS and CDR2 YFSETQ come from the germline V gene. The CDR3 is CASRTSTGTNTGELFF. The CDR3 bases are TGCGCCAGCAGAACATCGACAGGCACGAACACCGGGGAGCTGTTTTTT.

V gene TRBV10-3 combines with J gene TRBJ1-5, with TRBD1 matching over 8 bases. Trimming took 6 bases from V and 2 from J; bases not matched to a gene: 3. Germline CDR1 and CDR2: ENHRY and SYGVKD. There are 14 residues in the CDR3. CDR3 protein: CAIRDRDGNQPQHF. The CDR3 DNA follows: TGTGCCATCAGGGACAGGGATGGCAATCAGCCCCAGCATTTT.

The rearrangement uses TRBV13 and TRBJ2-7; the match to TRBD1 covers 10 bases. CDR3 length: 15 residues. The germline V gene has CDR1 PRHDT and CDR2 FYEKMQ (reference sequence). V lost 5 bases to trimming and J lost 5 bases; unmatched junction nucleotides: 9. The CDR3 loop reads CASSDLGQGVDEQYF. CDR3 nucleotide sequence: TGTGCCAGCAGCGACTTAGGACAGGGGGTCGACGAGCAGTACTTC.

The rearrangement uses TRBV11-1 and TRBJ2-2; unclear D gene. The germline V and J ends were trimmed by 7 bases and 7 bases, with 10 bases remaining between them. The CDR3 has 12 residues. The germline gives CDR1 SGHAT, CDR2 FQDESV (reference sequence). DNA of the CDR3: TGTGCCAGCACCCCGTCAGTCGGGGAGCTGTTTTTT. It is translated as CASTPSVGELFF.

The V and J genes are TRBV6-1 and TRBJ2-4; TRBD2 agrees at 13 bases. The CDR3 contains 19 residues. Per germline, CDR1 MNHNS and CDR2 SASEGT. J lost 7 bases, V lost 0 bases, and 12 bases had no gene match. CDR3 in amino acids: CASSEALLTSGGGLNIQYF. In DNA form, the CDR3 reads TGTGCCAGCAGTGAAGCGCTTCTTACTAGCGGGGGGGGTTTGAACATTCAGTACTTC.

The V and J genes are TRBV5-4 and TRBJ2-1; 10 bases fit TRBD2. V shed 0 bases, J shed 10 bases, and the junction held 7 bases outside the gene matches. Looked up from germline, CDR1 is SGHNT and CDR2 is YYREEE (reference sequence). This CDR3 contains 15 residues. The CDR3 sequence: CASSLAAGGPGEQFF. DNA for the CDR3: TGTGCCAGCAGCTTGGCAGCGGGGGGGCCCGGAGAGCAGTTCTTC.

The CDR3 is CASSARTGTNEKLFF. For the CDR3, the DNA is TGCGCCAGCAGCGCCCGGACAGGGACTAATGAAAAACTGTTTTTT. The chain has TRBV5-1 and TRBJ1-4, with TRBD1 matching 8 bases. Trimming cost V 4 bases and J 2 bases; bases outside gene matches: 4. The CDR3 is 15 residues long. Germline V CDR1 and CDR2: SGHRS, YFSETQ.

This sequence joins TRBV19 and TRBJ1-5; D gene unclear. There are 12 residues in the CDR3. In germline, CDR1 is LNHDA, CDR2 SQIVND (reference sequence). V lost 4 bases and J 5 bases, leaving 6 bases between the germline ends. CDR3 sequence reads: CASSTGYQPQHF. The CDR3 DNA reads TGTGCCAGTAGTACAGGTTATCAGCCCCAGCATTTT.